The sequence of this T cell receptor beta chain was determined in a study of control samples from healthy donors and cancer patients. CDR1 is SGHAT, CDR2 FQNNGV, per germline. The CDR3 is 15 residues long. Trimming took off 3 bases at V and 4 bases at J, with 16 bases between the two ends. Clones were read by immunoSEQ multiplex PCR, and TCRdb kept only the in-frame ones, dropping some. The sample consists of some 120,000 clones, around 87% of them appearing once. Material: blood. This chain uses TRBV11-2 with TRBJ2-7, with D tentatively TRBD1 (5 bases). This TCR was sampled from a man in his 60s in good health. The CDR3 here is CASSFGPQEIYEQYF. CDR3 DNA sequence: TGTGCCAGCAGCTTTGGTCCACAGGAGATTTACGAGCAGTACTTC.